This T cell receptor (beta chain) appears in the sequencing data of a study of cytomegalovirus exposure and HLA in healthy donors. Overall study context: A prior study identified 100 million to 130 million unique TCR beta sequences from roughly 170 million T cells.

Germline V lookup: CDR1 MNHEY, CDR2 SVGAGI. The CDR3 has 14 amino acids. Between the trimmed V and J ends, which lost 8 bases and 1 base, there was a span of 11 bases. Regarding the study as a whole: Across all donors, roughly uniform sequencing depth was an assumption of the presence/absence analyses.

In the case of this clone: The antigen is undetermined.

60 Vbeta and 13 Jbeta primers were used in PCR. Libraries were prepared by immunoSEQ multiplex PCR; TCRdb keeps only in-frame clonotypes and omits some of them. This table has some 190,000 clones, around 86% appearing once. The chain is built from TRBV6-5 and TRBJ2-2; TRBD1 is a possible D gene (5 bases). Source material: PBMCs. The source of this sequence is a young man in good health and CMV-seronegative. The CDR3 DNA is TGTGCCAGCCTTACAGACAGGAACACCGGGGAGCTGTTTTTT. As protein: CASLTDRNTGELFF.